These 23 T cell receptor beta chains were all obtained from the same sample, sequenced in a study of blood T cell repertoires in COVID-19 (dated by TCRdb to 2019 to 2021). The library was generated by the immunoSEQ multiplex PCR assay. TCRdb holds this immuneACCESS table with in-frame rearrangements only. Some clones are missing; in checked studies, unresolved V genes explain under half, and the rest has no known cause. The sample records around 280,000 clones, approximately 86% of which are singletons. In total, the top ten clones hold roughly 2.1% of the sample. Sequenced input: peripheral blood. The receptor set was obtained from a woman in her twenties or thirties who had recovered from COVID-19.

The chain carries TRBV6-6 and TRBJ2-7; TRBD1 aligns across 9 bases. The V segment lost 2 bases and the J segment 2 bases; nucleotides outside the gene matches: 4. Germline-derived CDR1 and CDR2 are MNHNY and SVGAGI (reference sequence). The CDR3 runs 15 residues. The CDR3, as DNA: TGTGCCAGCAGTTACGAGGGGGACAGGGCCTACGAGCAGTACTTC. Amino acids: CASSYEGDRAYEQYF.

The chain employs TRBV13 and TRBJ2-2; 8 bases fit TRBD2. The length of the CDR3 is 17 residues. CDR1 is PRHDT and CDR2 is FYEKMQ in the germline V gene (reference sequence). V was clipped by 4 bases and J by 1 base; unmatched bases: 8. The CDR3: CASSSYIAGRNTGELFF. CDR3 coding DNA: TGTGCCAGCAGCTCATATATAGCGGGACGGAACACCGGGGAGCTGTTTTTT.

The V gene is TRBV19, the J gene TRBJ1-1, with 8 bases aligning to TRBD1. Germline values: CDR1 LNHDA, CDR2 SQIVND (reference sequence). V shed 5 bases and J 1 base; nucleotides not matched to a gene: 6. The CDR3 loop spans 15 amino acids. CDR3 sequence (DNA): TGTGCCAGTAGTCCCCGGACAGGGTGGAACACTGAAGCTTTCTTT. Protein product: CASSPRTGWNTEAFF.

CDR3 sequence: CAWSWSVQYEQYF. For the CDR3, the DNA is TGTGCCTGGAGTTGGTCAGTACAGTACGAGCAGTACTTC. This rearrangement joins TRBV30 to TRBJ2-7; D remains unclear. CDR1 and CDR2 (germline): GTSNPN, SVGIG (reference sequence). The CDR3 runs to 13 residues. The V end was cut by 2 bases, the J end by 4 bases, with 12 bases between.

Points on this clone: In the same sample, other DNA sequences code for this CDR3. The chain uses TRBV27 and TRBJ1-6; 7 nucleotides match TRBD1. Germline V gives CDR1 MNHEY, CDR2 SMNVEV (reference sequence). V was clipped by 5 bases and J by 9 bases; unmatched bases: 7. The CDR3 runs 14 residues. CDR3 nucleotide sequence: TGTGCCAGCAGTCTAGGGGGCGCGGGTTCACCCCTCCACTTT. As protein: CASSLGGAGSPLHF.

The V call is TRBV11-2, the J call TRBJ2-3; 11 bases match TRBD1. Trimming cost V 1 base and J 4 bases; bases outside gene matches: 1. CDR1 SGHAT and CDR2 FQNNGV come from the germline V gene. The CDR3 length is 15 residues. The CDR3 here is CASSLGGQGADTQYF. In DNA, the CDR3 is TGTGCCAGCAGCTTAGGGGGACAGGGGGCAGATACGCAGTATTTT.

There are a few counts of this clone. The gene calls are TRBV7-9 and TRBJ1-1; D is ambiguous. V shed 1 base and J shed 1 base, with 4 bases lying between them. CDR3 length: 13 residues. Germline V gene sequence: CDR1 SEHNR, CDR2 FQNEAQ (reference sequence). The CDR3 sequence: CASSLGANTEAFF. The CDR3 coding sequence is TGTGCCAGCAGCTTAGGGGCGAACACTGAAGCTTTCTTT.

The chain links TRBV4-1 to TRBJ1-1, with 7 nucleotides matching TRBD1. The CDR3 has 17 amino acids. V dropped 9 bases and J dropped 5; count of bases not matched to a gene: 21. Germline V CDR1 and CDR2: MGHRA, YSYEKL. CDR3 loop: CASTARTGGPEATEAFF. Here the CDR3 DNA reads TGCGCCAGTACCGCCCGGACAGGCGGGCCCGAAGCTACTGAAGCTTTCTTT.

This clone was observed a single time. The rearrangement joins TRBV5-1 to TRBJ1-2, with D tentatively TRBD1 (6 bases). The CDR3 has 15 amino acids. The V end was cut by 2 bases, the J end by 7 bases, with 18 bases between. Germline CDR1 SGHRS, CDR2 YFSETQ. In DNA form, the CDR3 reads TGCGCCAGCAGCTTTGAGCAGGGGTCTTTCTCTGGCTACACCTTC. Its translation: CASSFEQGSFSGYTF.

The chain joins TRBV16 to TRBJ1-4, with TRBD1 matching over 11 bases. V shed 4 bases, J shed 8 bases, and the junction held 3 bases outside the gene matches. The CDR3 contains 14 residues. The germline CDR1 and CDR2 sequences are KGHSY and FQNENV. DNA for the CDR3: TGTGCCAGCAGCCGGACAGGGGGCGCCGAAAAACTGTTTTTT. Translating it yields CASSRTGGAEKLFF.

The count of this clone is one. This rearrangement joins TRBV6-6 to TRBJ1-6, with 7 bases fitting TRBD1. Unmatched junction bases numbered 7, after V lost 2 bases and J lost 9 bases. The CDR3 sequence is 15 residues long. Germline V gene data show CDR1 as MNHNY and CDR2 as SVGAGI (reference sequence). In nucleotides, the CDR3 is TGTGCCAGCAGTTACCGGGACAGAGCTTCTTCACCCCTCCACTTT. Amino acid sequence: CASSYRDRASSPLHF.

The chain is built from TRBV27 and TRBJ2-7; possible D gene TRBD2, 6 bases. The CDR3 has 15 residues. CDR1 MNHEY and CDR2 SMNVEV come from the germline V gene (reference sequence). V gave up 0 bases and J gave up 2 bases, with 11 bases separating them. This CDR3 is CASSLSGGRTYEQYF. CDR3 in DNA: TGTGCCAGCAGTTTATCAGGAGGGCGCACCTACGAGCAGTACTTC.

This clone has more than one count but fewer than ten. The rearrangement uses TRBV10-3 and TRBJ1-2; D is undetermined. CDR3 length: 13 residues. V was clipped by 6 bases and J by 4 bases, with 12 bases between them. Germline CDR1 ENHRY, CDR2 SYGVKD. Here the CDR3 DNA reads TGTGCCATCAGCAGCGACGGTTCCTATGGCTACACCTTC. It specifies CAISSDGSYGYTF.

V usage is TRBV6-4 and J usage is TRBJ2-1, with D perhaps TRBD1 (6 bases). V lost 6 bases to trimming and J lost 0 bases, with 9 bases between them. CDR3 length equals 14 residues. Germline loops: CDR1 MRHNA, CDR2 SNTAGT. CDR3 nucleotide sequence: TGTGCCAGCAGCCAGGGGAACTCCTACAATGAGCAGTTCTTC. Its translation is CASSQGNSYNEQFF.

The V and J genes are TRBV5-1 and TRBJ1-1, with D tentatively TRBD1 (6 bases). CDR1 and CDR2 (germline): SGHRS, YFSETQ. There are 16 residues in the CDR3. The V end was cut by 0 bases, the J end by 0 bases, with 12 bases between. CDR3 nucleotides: TGCGCCAGCAGCTTGGACAGGGTTTTGGTGAACACTGAAGCTTTCTTT. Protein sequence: CASSLDRVLVNTEAFF.

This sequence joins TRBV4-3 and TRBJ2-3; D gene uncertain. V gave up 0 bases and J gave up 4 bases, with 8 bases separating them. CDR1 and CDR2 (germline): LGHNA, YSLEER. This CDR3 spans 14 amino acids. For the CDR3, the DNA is TGCGCCAGCAGCCAAGATCGGTCCCCAGATACGCAGTATTTT. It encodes CASSQDRSPDTQYF.

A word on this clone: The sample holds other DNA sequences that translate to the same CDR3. Here the CDR3 reads CASSQDRGNQPQHF. The CDR3 nucleotides are TGCGCCAGCAGCCAGGACAGAGGCAATCAGCCCCAGCATTTT. This chain uses TRBV4-1 with TRBJ1-5; TRBD1 is a possible D gene (6 bases). The germline V gene encodes CDR1 MGHRA and CDR2 YSYEKL. The ends were cut back, 3 bases at V and 2 bases at J, with 8 bases in the middle. The CDR3 is 14 amino acids.

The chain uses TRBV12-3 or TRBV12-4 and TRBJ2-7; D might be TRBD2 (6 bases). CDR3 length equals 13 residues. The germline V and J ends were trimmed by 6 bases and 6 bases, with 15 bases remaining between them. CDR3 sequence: CASSVGRTSEQYF. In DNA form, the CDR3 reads TGTGCCAGCAGCGTTGGGAGGACAAGCGAGCAGTACTTC.

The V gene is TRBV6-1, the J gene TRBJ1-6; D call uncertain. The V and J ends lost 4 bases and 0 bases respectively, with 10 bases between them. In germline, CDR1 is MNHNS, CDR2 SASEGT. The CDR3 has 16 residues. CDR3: CASSGQASSYNSPLHF. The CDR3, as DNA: TGTGCCAGCAGTGGCCAGGCGAGCTCCTATAATTCACCCCTCCACTTT.

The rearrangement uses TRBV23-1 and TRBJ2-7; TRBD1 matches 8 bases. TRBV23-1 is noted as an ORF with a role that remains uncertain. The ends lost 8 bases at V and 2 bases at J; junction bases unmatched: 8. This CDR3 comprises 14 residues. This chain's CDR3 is CASPQGQEPYEQYF. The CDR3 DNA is TGCGCCAGCCCCCAGGGACAGGAGCCCTACGAGCAGTACTTC.

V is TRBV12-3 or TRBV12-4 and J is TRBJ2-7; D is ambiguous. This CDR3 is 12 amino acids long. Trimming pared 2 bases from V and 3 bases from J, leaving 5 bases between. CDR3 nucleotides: TGTGCCAGCAGTTTAAACGGCTACGAGCAGTACTTC. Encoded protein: CASSLNGYEQYF.

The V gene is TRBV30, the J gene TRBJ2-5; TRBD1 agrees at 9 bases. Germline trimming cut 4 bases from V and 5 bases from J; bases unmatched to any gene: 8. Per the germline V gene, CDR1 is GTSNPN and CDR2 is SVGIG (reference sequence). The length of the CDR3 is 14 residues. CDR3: CAWTPTGGAETQYF. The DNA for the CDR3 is TGTGCCTGGACCCCTACAGGGGGCGCGGAGACCCAGTACTTC.

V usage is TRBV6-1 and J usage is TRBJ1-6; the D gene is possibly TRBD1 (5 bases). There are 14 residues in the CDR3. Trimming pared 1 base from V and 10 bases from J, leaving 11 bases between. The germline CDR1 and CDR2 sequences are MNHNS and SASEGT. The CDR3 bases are TGTGCCAGCAGTGAAGACAGGACCAGATCACCCCTCCACTTT. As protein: CASSEDRTRSPLHF.